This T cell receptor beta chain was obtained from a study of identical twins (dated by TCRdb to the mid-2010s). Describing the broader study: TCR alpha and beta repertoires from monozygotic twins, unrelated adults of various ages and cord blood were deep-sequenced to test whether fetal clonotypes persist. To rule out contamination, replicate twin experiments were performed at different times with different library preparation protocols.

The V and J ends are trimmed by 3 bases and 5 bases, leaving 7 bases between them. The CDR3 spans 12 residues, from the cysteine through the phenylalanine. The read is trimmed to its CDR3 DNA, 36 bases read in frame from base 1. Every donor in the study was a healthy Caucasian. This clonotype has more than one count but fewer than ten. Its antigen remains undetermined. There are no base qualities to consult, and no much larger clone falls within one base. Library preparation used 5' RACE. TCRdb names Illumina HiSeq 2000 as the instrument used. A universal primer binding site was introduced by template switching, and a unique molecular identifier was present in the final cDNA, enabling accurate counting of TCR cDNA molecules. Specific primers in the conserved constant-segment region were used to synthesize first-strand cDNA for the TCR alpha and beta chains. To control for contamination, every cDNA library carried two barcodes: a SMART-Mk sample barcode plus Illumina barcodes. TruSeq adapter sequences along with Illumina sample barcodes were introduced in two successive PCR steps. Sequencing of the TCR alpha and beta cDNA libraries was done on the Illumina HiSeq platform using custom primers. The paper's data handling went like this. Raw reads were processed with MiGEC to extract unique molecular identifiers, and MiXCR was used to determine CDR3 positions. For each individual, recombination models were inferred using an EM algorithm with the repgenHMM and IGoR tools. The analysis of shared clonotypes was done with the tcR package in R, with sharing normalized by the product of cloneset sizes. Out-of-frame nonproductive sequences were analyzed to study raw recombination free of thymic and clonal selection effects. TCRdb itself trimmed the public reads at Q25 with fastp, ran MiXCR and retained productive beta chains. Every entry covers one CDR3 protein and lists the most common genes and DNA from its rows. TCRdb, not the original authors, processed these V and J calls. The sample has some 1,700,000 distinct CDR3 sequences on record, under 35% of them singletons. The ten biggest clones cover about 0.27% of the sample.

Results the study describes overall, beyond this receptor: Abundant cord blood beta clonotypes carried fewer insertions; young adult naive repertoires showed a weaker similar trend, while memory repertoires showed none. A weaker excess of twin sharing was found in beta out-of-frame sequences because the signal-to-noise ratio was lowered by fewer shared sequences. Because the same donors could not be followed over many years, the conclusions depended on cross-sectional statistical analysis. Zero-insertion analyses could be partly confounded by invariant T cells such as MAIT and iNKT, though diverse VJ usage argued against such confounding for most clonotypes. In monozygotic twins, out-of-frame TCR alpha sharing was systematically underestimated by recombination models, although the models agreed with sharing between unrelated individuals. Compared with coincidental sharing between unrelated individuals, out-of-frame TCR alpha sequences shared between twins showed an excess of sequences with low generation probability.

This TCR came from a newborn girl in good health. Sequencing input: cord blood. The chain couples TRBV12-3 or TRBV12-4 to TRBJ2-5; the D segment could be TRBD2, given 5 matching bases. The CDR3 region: CASSFRTETQYF. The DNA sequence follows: TGTGCCAGCAGTTTTAGGACTGAGACCCAGTACTTC.